This section outlines one T cell receptor (beta chain) sequence together with its context. Germline-derived CDR1 and CDR2 are GTSNPN and SVGIG (reference sequence). Trimming at V came to 5 bases and at J to 7 bases, leaving 16 bases not matched to a gene. The CDR3 sequence is 15 residues long. Measured with immunoSEQ multiplex PCR; TCRdb has only the in-frame clones, and not every one. The table lists roughly 92,000 clones, about 90% of them singletons, with under 8% in the top ten. This record belongs to a study of blood T cell repertoires in COVID-19. The sequenced material came from peripheral blood. The chain joins TRBV30 to TRBJ2-7; 8 nucleotides agree with TRBD2. The sequence was collected from a human donor with acute or convalescent COVID-19. The donor label of this sample is uncertain. The CDR3 DNA is TGTGCCTGGGCCGGGCCGGGACTAGGGGAGCGGGAGCAGTACTTC. This translates into CAWAGPGLGEREQYF.